The clone carrying this TCR beta chain was seen at least ten times. What it binds is unknown. This sample is part of a study of CD8+CD57+ T cells in acquired aplastic anemia. Study overall: Sorted CD4+ and CD8+ cells yielded around 3.2 ug of DNA on average. CD4+ reads averaged around 10 million in healthy donors.

Findings of the study overall: CD8+ Simpson's diversity did not differ significantly between patients and controls. Sharing between patients and controls was observed for around 30 CD8+ CDR3 sequences.

The TCR beta profiling, which covered VDJ combination and CDR3 sequence, was carried out using genomic DNA as the template. TCRdb re-analysed the reads in MiXCR, keeping a single row per CDR3 protein. This repertoire shows about 420,000 distinct CDR3 sequences, roughly 68% found once; its top ten account for approximately 3.8%. CDR3 length equals 15 residues. With 5 bases removed from V and 7 bases from J, the gap between germline ends came to 18 bases. This TCR derives from a human donor in good health, serving as a control. The V call is TRBV12-3 or TRBV12-4, the J call TRBJ2-1; D possibly matches TRBD1 or TRBD2 (6 bases each). The sample comprised sorted CD4+, CD8+, or CD8+CD57+ T cells (not recorded which) from PBMCs. The DNA for the CDR3 is TGTGCCAGCAGTCTCCTGTGGGGGGCGGGGAATGAGCAGTTCTTC. This codes for CASSLLWGAGNEQFF.